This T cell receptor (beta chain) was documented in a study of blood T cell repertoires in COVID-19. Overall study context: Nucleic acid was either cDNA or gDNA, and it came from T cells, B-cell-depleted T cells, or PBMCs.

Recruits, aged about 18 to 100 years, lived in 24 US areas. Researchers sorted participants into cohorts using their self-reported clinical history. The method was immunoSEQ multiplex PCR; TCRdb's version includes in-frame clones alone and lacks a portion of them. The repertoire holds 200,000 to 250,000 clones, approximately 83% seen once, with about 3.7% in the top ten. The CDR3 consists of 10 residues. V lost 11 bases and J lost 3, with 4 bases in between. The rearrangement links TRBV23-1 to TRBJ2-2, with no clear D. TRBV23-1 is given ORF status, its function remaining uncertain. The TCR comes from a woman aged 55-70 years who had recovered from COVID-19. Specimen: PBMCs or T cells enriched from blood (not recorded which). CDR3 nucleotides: TGCGCCGGAGACACCGGGGAGCTGTTTTTT. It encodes CAGDTGELFF.